The present entry profiles one T cell receptor (beta chain) with its context. Its antigen is unidentified. The data originate from a study of CD8 T cells in Susac syndrome. Study-level points and caveats: The number of individuals included in the study's TCR sequencing and HLA analysis was acknowledged as relatively small.

In blood CD8+ and CD4+ T cells, TCR beta underwent sequencing. TEMRA cells were enriched by FACS, and CD4+ and CD8+ T cells were negatively isolated. It was with random hexamers that roughly 0.5 to 1 ug RNA was reverse transcribed. A single record per CDR3 protein comes from TCRdb applying MiXCR to the immunoSEQ multiplex PCR reads. The sample lists 160,000 or so distinct CDR3 sequences, roughly 95% occurring once. Looked up from germline, CDR1 is SEHNR and CDR2 is FQNEAQ (reference sequence). The CDR3 loop spans 13 amino acids. Trimming removed 8 bases from V and 6 bases from J, with 15 bases in between.

This sequence was found in a human donor with multiple sclerosis. V is TRBV7-9 and J is TRBJ2-3, with D uncertain. The sample consisted of CD8+ T cells from PBMCs. This CDR3 reads CASANGVLDTQYF. The CDR3 DNA follows: TGTGCCAGCGCCAATGGGGTTCTGGATACGCAGTATTTT. Supplemented by reference TRBV7-9 and TRBJ2-3, the full variable domain reads DTGVSQNPRHKITKRGQNVTFRCDPISEHNRLYWYRQTLGQGPEFLTYFQNEAQLEKSRLLSDRFSAERPKGSFSTLEIQRTEQGDSAMYLCASANGVLDTQYFGPGTRLTVL.